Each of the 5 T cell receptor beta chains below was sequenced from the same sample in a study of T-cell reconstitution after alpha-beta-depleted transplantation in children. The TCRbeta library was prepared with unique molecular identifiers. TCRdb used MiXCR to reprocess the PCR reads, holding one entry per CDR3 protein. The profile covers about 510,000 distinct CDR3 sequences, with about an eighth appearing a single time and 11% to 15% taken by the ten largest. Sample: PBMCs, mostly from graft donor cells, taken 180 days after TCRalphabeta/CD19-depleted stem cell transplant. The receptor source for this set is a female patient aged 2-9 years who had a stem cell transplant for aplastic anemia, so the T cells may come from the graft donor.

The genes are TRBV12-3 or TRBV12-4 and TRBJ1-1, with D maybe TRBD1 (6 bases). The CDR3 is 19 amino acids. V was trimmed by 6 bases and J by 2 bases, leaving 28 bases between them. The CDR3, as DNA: TGTGCCAGCAGCCACGTAGTTTTAGTAATGGGACACATCAACACTGAAGCTTTCTTT. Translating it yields CASSHVVLVMGHINTEAFF.

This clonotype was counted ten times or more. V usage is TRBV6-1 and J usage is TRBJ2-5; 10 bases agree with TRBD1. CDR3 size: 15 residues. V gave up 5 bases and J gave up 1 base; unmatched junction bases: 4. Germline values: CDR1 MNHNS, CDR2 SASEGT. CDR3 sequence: CASSRDRGPQETQYF. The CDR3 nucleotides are TGTGCCAGCAGTCGGGACAGGGGACCCCAAGAGACCCAGTACTTC.

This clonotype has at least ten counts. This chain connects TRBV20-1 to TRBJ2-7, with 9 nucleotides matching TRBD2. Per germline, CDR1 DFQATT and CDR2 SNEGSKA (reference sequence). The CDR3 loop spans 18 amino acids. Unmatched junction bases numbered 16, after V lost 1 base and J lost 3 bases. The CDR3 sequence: CSARVAGTIAGAFYEQYF. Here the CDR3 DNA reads TGCAGTGCTAGAGTTGCGGGGACCATAGCGGGAGCGTTCTACGAGCAGTACTTC.

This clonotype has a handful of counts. The CDR3: CASRPLLAGAAGELFF. Here the CDR3 DNA reads TGTGCCAGCAGACCCCTTCTAGCGGGAGCAGCCGGGGAGCTGTTTTTT. V and J are TRBV12-3 or TRBV12-4 and TRBJ2-2; 10 bases are a match to TRBD2. The ends lost 6 bases at V and 6 bases at J; junction bases unmatched: 10. This CDR3 region has 16 residues.

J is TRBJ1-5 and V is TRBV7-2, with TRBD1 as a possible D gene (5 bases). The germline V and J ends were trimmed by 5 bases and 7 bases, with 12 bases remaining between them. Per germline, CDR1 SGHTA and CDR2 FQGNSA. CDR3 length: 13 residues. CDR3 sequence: CASSPGPDQPQHF. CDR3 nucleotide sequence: TGTGCCAGCAGCCCGGGACCGGACCAGCCCCAGCATTTT.